The 23 T cell receptor beta chains reported below all come from one sample, sequenced in a study of blood T cells in healthy people across ages. A sample-barcoded 5' primer and a J-beta primer mix were used in a second PCR of about 7 to 12 cycles. TCRdb ran MiXCR on the 5' RACE reads and lists one entry per CDR3 protein. The repertoire has roughly 1,800,000 distinct CDR3 sequences, roughly 49% of them found once; the top ten carry over 2%. The sequenced material came from blood. The receptors were gathered from a woman aged 40-49 years in good health.

This chain joins TRBV27 and TRBJ1-1; 9 bases agree with TRBD1. CDR1 is MNHEY, CDR2 SMNVEV, per germline (reference sequence). The V segment lost 8 bases and the J segment 4 bases; nucleotides outside the gene matches: 5. The CDR3 runs to 13 residues. The CDR3 coding sequence is TGTGCCAGCCTTATGACAGGGGGCACTGAAGCTTTCTTT. Protein: CASLMTGGTEAFF.

The chain links TRBV6-2 or TRBV6-3 to TRBJ2-3; 8 nucleotides align to TRBD1. Germline trimming cut 6 bases from V and 13 bases from J; bases unmatched to any gene: 15. The CDR3 sequence is 14 residues long. Germline loops: CDR1 MNHEY, CDR2 SVGEGT. The CDR3 nucleotides read TGTGCCAGCAGGCCGGGACAGGCCCTCAAGTCGAAGTATTTT. Its translation is CASRPGQALKSKYF.

The J gene is TRBJ1-2, the V gene TRBV4-2, with no clear D. Germline lookup yields CDR1 LGHNA and CDR2 YNFKEQ. The CDR3 is 15 amino acids. Trimming took off 1 base at V and 4 bases at J, with 13 bases between the two ends. The CDR3 bases are TGTGCCAGCAGCCAAGGGGGAGGGTATCCCTATGGCTACACCTTC. It codes for CASSQGGGYPYGYTF.

This clonotype has a handful of counts. The rearrangement uses TRBV11-2 and TRBJ2-3; TRBD1 matches at 8 bases. V was clipped by 0 bases and J by 5 bases; unmatched bases: 7. Germline V CDR1 and CDR2: SGHAT, FQNNGV. There are 16 residues in the CDR3. As DNA, the CDR3 is TGTGCCAGCAGCTTAGACAGGACAGGGACGATAGATACGCAGTATTTT. This gives the protein CASSLDRTGTIDTQYF.

This clonotype came up a few times. The rearrangement links TRBV5-1 to TRBJ2-1; maybe TRBD2 (6 bases). Trimming stripped 1 base from V and 4 bases from J, with 12 bases between. Germline V CDR1 and CDR2: SGHRS, YFSETQ. The CDR3 totals 15 residues. The CDR3 region is CASSLMRGVYNEQFF. The CDR3 DNA is TGCGCCAGCAGCTTGATGCGGGGAGTTTACAATGAGCAGTTCTTC. The full variable domain, with the rest looked up from reference TRBV5-1 and TRBJ2-1, is KAGVTQTPRYLIKTRGQQVTLSCSPISGHRSVSWYQQTPGQGLQFLFEYFSETQRNKGNFPGRFSGRQFSNSRSEMNVSTLELGDSALYLCASSLMRGVYNEQFFGPGTRLTVL.

The chain recombines TRBV20-1 with TRBJ1-1, with no clear D. Deletions cut 4 bases from V and 3 bases from J, with 21 bases between. Germline lookup yields CDR1 DFQATT and CDR2 SNEGSKA (reference sequence). The CDR3 loop spans 16 amino acids. In DNA, the CDR3 is TGCAGTGCTACCCGGACCCATCGCACATGGGACACTGAAGCTTTCTTT. As protein: CSATRTHRTWDTEAFF.

This chain joins TRBV29-1 and TRBJ2-6, with a weak D call TRBD2 (6 bases). The CDR3 extends over 16 amino acids. The V gene lost 6 bases and the J gene lost 2 bases, with 17 bases spanning the gap. In germline, CDR1 is SQVTM, CDR2 ANQGSEA. The CDR3 nucleotides are TGCAGCGTGGAGGGCCGAATGGAAACTGGGGCCAACGTCCTGACTTTC. It specifies CSVEGRMETGANVLTF.

The rearrangement joins TRBV9 to TRBJ1-2, with 10 bases that match TRBD1. V lost 4 bases to trimming and J lost 1 base; unmatched junction nucleotides: 7. This CDR3 region has 16 residues. The germline CDR1 and CDR2 sequences are SGDLS and YYNGEE. The chain's CDR3 is CASSPDRGTLNYGYTF. In DNA, the CDR3 is TGTGCCAGCAGCCCGGACAGGGGGACCCTTAACTATGGCTACACCTTC.

The rearrangement joins TRBV12-3 or TRBV12-4 to TRBJ2-7; TRBD2 matches at 12 bases. The CDR3 extends over 17 amino acids. J lost 1 base, V lost 6 bases, and 10 bases had no gene match. CDR3 sequence (DNA): TGTGCCAGCAGCGCCAGACTAGCGGGGGCCGTTTCCTACGAGCAGTACTTC. Encoded protein: CASSARLAGAVSYEQYF.

This clonotype was seen more than once but under ten times. The chain uses TRBV10-1 and TRBJ2-7, with D unclear. V was clipped by 10 bases and J by 4 bases, with 14 bases between them. There are 12 residues in the CDR3. Germline CDR1 and CDR2: WNHNN and SYGVQD (reference sequence). DNA for the CDR3: TGCGCCATTGGGCAGGATTCGTACGAGCAGTACTTC. The encoded protein is CAIGQDSYEQYF.

J is TRBJ1-2 and V is TRBV5-1; D is ambiguous. This CDR3 spans 15 amino acids. V lost 2 bases, J lost 0 bases, and 11 bases lay in between. The V gene's germline CDR1 is SGHRS and CDR2 YFSETQ. The CDR3 is CASSFSLQTNYGYTF. The CDR3 DNA sequence: TGCGCCAGCAGCTTCTCCCTACAGACTAACTATGGCTACACCTTC.

This clonotype was detected ten times or more. The chain couples TRBV20-1 to TRBJ2-5, with 8 bases identical to TRBD2. J lost 5 bases, V lost 5 bases, and 7 bases had no gene match. The CDR3 is made up of 13 amino acids. Germline CDR1 and CDR2: DFQATT and SNEGSKA (reference sequence). The CDR3 DNA reads TGCAGTGCTCCGAGGACTAGCATGGAGACCCAGTACTTC. It translates to CSAPRTSMETQYF.

This sequence joins TRBV28 and TRBJ2-7, with 8 bases lining up with TRBD1. Per germline, CDR1 MDHEN and CDR2 SYDVKM. After removal of 4 bases from V and 5 bases from J, the junction contained 10 bases not matched to a gene. The CDR3 is 15 residues long. The CDR3 DNA reads as TGTGCCAGCAGTTACCCCAGGGGGCGCGGCAACGAGCAGTACTTC. It translates to CASSYPRGRGNEQYF.

This clonotype came up a few times. The chain couples TRBV2 to TRBJ1-2; D perhaps matches TRBD1 (6 bases). The germline V gene has CDR1 SNHLY and CDR2 FYNNEI. V dropped 7 bases and J dropped 6 bases, with 15 bases sitting between them. The length of the CDR3 is 13 residues. The CDR3 sequence: CASNKDRPNGYTF. The CDR3 DNA sequence: TGTGCCAGCAATAAGGACAGACCTAATGGCTACACCTTC.

The chain is built from TRBV28 and TRBJ1-6; no firm D call. The V gene lost 7 bases and the J gene lost 0 bases, with 13 bases spanning the gap. The V gene's germline CDR1 is MDHEN and CDR2 SYDVKM. The CDR3 is 16 residues long. DNA for the CDR3: TGTGCCAGCATGCCCGGAGGCCGCTCCTATAATTCACCCCTCCACTTT. As protein: CASMPGGRSYNSPLHF.

This clonotype showed up just a few times. J is TRBJ2-5 and V is TRBV13; D unresolved. Trimming took 5 bases from V and 3 from J, leaving 10 bases between them. The CDR3 length is 13 residues. The germline gives CDR1 PRHDT, CDR2 FYEKMQ (reference sequence). In DNA, the CDR3 is TGTGCCAGCAGCCTCGGGTTCGAAGAGACCCAGTACTTC. This sequence encodes CASSLGFEETQYF.

This clonotype was detected only a few times. The chain joins TRBV21-1 to TRBJ1-2. TRBV21-1 is listed as a pseudogene. The CDR3 runs to 15 residues. The DNA of the CDR3 is TGTGCCAGCAGCACCATCCAGGGAGGCAACTATGGCTACACCTTC. Translated: CASSTIQGGNYGYTF.

The rearrangement uses TRBV9 and TRBJ2-5; TRBD2 matches 9 bases. V dropped 4 bases and J dropped 0; count of bases not matched to a gene: 16. Germline assignment: CDR1 SGDLS and CDR2 YYNGEE. This CDR3 region has 19 residues. The CDR3 DNA is TGTGCCAGCAGCCCCCTTGGGGTTAGCGGGGGAAGGTACCAAGAGACCCAGTACTTC. Translated, it gives CASSPLGVSGGRYQETQYF.

Many counts were recorded for this clonotype. J is TRBJ2-5 and V is TRBV7-2; a possible D gene is TRBD2 (5 bases). The V end was cut by 5 bases, the J end by 1 base, with 14 bases between. Germline V gives CDR1 SGHTA, CDR2 FQGNSA. The CDR3 runs to 15 residues. The CDR3 coding sequence is TGTGCCAGCAGCCCACCCCCGGGGTTCCAAGAGACCCAGTACTTC. Translation: CASSPPPGFQETQYF. The variable domain in full, with the rest retrieved from reference TRBV7-2 and TRBJ2-5, is GAGVSQSPSNKVTEKGKDVELRCDPISGHTALYWYRQSLGQGLEFLIYFQGNSAPDKSGLPSDRFSAERTGGSVSTLTIQRTQQEDSAVYLCASSPPPGFQETQYFGPGTRLLVL.

In this sample, this clonotype turned up once. The rearrangement joins TRBV10-3 to TRBJ2-5, with 11 bases that match TRBD1. The length of the CDR3 is 14 residues. CDR1 is ENHRY and CDR2 is SYGVKD in the germline V gene. V lost 6 bases to trimming and J lost 11 bases; unmatched junction nucleotides: 11. CDR3 coding DNA: TGTGCCATCAGCCCGGGACAGGGGGGCGATGAGCAGTACTTC. This codes for CAISPGQGGDEQYF.

The chain recombines TRBV7-2 with TRBJ2-2; D gene ambiguous. CDR3 length equals 15 residues. The V end was cut by 1 base, the J end by 4 bases, with 10 bases between. CDR1 SGHTA and CDR2 FQGNSA come from the germline V gene. The chain's CDR3 is CASSLGRVGTGELFF. Written as DNA, the CDR3 is TGTGCCAGCAGCTTAGGTCGGGTTGGCACCGGGGAGCTGTTTTTT.

The CDR3 sequence: CASSPPPGVSSSYEQYF. The CDR3 nucleotides read TGTGCCAGCAGCCCCCCCCCAGGGGTCTCGAGCTCCTACGAGCAGTACTTC. The V call is TRBV28, the J call TRBJ2-7, with D possibly TRBD1 on 6 matching bases. Between the trimmed V and J ends, which lost 6 bases and 0 bases, there was a span of 21 bases. The CDR3 is made up of 17 amino acids. Germline V gene lookup returns CDR1 MDHEN and CDR2 SYDVKM. The variable domain in full, with the rest retrieved from reference TRBV28 and TRBJ2-7, is DVKVTQSSRYLVKRTGEKVFLECVQDMDHENMFWYRQDPGLGLRLIYFSYDVKMKEKGDIPEGYSVSREKKERFSLILESASTNQTSMYLCASSPPPGVSSSYEQYFGPGTRLTVT.

This clonotype was detected a few times. The J gene is TRBJ2-7, the V gene TRBV27, with D possibly TRBD1 on 6 matching bases. Per germline, CDR1 MNHEY and CDR2 SMNVEV (reference sequence). Trimming took off 3 bases at V and 9 bases at J, with 21 bases between the two ends. There are 15 residues in the CDR3. For the CDR3, the DNA is TGTGCCAGCAGTTTTGGGGGACAAAACCCTTGGGGGCAGTACTTC. It is translated as CASSFGGQNPWGQYF.